These 19 T cell receptor beta chains were all obtained from the same sample, sequenced in a study of CD8+ T cells in alopecia areata. Following RNA extraction, reverse transcription yielded cDNA that acted as the sequencing template. Clones were sequenced by immunoSEQ multiplex PCR, and TCRdb holds only the in-frame ones, with some missing. The sample has 150,000 to 200,000 clones, around three fifths seen once. The sample consisted of CD4+ T cells sorted from blood, taken at week 0. These TCRs come from a human donor with alopecia areata.

The chain joins TRBV7-9 to TRBJ1-2, with 8 bases fitting TRBD1. Germline CDR1 and CDR2: SEHNR and FQNEAQ (reference sequence). The CDR3 is 15 residues long. The junction had 9 bases not matched to a gene; V was cut back by 5 bases and J by 4 bases. CDR3 nucleotides: TGTGCCAGCAGCCCCCCGGGACAGGCGATCTATGGCTACACCTTC. This gives the protein CASSPPGQAIYGYTF.

The chain employs TRBV29-1 and TRBJ2-7; 7 nucleotides match TRBD1. Germline values: CDR1 SQVTM, CDR2 ANQGSEA. The CDR3 contains 13 residues. V shed 5 bases and J 0 bases; nucleotides not matched to a gene: 4. The CDR3: CSVPGQNSYEQYF. The CDR3 DNA reads as TGCAGCGTTCCGGGACAGAACTCCTACGAGCAGTACTTC.

This chain uses TRBV9 with TRBJ2-7; a weak D match, TRBD2 (6 bases). CDR3 length equals 14 residues. V was shortened by 3 bases and J by 0 bases, with 10 bases between the two germline ends. Germline CDR1 is SGDLS and CDR2 is YYNGEE. In DNA form, the CDR3 reads TGTGCCAGCAGCGGGGCTAGCGCCTCCTACGAGCAGTACTTC. It encodes CASSGASASYEQYF.

The chain couples TRBV7-8 to TRBJ1-2, with D unclear. CDR1 and CDR2 (germline): SGHVS, FQNEAQ. The length of the CDR3 is 13 residues. Deletions cut 11 bases from V and 0 bases from J, with 13 bases between. As DNA, the CDR3 is TGTGCCTCGGGAGAGACCTCTAACTATGGCTACACCTTC. Protein sequence: CASGETSNYGYTF.

The chain employs TRBV1 and TRBJ1-6; TRBD1 is the table's D call and was not checked against the DNA. TRBV1 is shown as a pseudogene. CDR3 length equals 15 residues. The CDR3 DNA sequence: TGCACCAGCAGCCATGAGACAGGGGACGATTCACCCCTCCACTTT. Its translation is CTSSHETGDDSPLHF.

The chain uses TRBV7-2 and TRBJ2-1; a weak D match, TRBD1 (6 bases). The CDR3 extends over 14 amino acids. Per the germline V gene, CDR1 is SGHTA and CDR2 is FQGNSA. V gave up 5 bases and J gave up 6 bases, with 14 bases separating them. This CDR3 reads CASSKGQTRNEQFF. In DNA, the CDR3 is TGTGCCAGCAGCAAAGGACAGACCCGCAATGAGCAGTTCTTC.

For the CDR3, the DNA is TGTGCCAGCAGCTTAATAGGCTACGAGCAGTACTTC. This sequence encodes CASSLIGYEQYF. The chain employs TRBV7-9 and TRBJ2-7; D gene unclear. CDR1 SEHNR and CDR2 FQNEAQ come from the germline V gene (reference sequence). V dropped 2 bases and J dropped 3 bases, with 5 bases sitting between them. The CDR3 has 12 residues. The entire variable domain, with the rest obtained from reference TRBV7-9 and TRBJ2-7, is as follows: DTGVSQNPRHKITKRGQNVTFRCDPISEHNRLYWYRQTLGQGPEFLTYFQNEAQLEKSRLLSDRFSAERPKGSFSTLEIQRTEQGDSAMYLCASSLIGYEQYFGPGTRLTVT.

The chain employs TRBV30 and TRBJ2-5; D is undetermined. CDR3 size: 13 residues. Trimming pared 5 bases from V and 0 bases from J, leaving 10 bases between. Per germline, CDR1 GTSNPN and CDR2 SVGIG (reference sequence). The CDR3 DNA reads TGTGCCTGGTTCGGACCCGACCAAGAGACCCAGTACTTC. The encoded protein is CAWFGPDQETQYF.

This clone was found a few times. The gene calls are TRBV30 and TRBJ1-5; 7 bases agree with TRBD1. The CDR3 length is 15 residues. Germline CDR1 is GTSNPN and CDR2 is SVGIG (reference sequence). With 3 bases clipped from V and 6 bases from J, the junction kept 11 bases outside the gene matches. The CDR3 nucleotides read TGTGCCTGGAGCTCCCAGGGGGGAGGGCCTCAGCCCCAGCATTTT. Its translation: CAWSSQGGGPQPQHF. Complete variable domain (other parts from reference TRBV30 and TRBJ1-5): SQTIHQWPATLVQPVGSPLSLECTVEGTSNPNLYWYRQAAGRGLQLLFYSVGIGQISSEVPQNLSASRPQDRQFILSSKKLLLSDSGFYLCAWSSQGGGPQPQHFGDGTRLSIL.

This clone was seen ten or more times. This chain connects TRBV5-1 to TRBJ2-7; no clear D. V gave up 0 bases and J gave up 0 bases, with 10 bases separating them. The CDR3 length is 15 residues. Germline V gene lookup returns CDR1 SGHRS and CDR2 YFSETQ. The CDR3 sequence: CASSLESQTSYEQYF. The CDR3 DNA reads as TGCGCCAGCAGCTTGGAATCGCAGACCTCCTACGAGCAGTACTTC.

The chain couples TRBV18 to TRBJ2-5; weak D call: TRBD1 (6 bases). Deletions cut 4 bases from V and 2 bases from J, with 8 bases between. The V gene's germline CDR1 is KGHSH and CDR2 LQKENI. The length of the CDR3 is 13 residues. As DNA, the CDR3 is TGTGCCAGCTCACGTGGACAGCAAGAGACCCAGTACTTC. This gives the protein CASSRGQQETQYF. The full variable domain, with the rest looked up from reference TRBV18 and TRBJ2-5, is NAGVMQNPRHLVRRRGQEARLRCSPMKGHSHVYWYRQLPEEGLKFMVYLQKENIIDESGMPKERFSAEFPKEGPSILRIQQVVRGDSAAYFCASSRGQQETQYFGPGTRLLVL.

V gene TRBV18 combines with J gene TRBJ1-5; 11 nucleotides match TRBD1. The CDR3 has 16 residues. The V segment lost 9 bases and the J segment 2 bases; nucleotides outside the gene matches: 9. Per germline, CDR1 KGHSH and CDR2 LQKENI. This CDR3 is CASSGQGARGNQPQHF. CDR3 coding DNA: TGTGCCAGTAGCGGACAGGGGGCGCGAGGCAATCAGCCCCAGCATTTT.

This clone occurred a few times. This chain joins TRBV29-1 and TRBJ2-2; D uncertain. Germline V lookup: CDR1 SQVTM, CDR2 ANQGSEA. This CDR3 has 13 amino acids. Trimming left V 6 bases short and J 0 bases short, with 8 bases between. CDR3 residues: CSVIQPNTGELFF. The CDR3 nucleotides read TGCAGCGTGATACAGCCGAACACCGGGGAGCTGTTTTTT.

The chain links TRBV29-1 to TRBJ2-5; perhaps D is TRBD1 or TRBD2 (6 bases each). The CDR3 consists of 14 residues. Germline loops: CDR1 SQVTM, CDR2 ANQGSEA. With 7 bases removed from V and 5 bases from J, the gap between germline ends came to 20 bases. CDR3 sequence: CSAGGQGPKETQYF. CDR3 nucleotides: TGCAGCGCCGGAGGGCAGGGGCCGAAGGAGACCCAGTACTTC.

The J gene is TRBJ1-1, the V gene TRBV7-2, with D hard to call. Germline CDR1 reads SGHTA; CDR2 reads FQGNSA. The V and J ends lost 1 base and 9 bases respectively, with 6 bases between them. The CDR3 sequence is 11 residues long. The CDR3 nucleotides are TGTGCCAGCAGCTTAGGAGTCAAAGCTTTCTTT. Amino acids: CASSLGVKAFF.

This clone was counted a few times. This chain uses TRBV6-6 with TRBJ1-1; no reliable D call. The CDR3 spans 12 residues. Trimming took 5 bases from V and 8 from J, leaving 12 bases between them. CDR1 and CDR2 (germline): MNHNY, SVGAGI (reference sequence). This CDR3 reads CASSPSAEEAFF. The CDR3 DNA sequence: TGTGCCAGCAGTCCATCGGCGGAAGAAGCTTTCTTT.

This chain joins TRBV7-2 and TRBJ1-1; maybe TRBD1 (6 bases). The CDR3 has 13 residues. The ends were cut back, 7 bases at V and 2 bases at J, with 11 bases in the middle. Germline CDR1 SGHTA, CDR2 FQGNSA. In DNA, the CDR3 is TGTGCCAGCACCAGGGACATCAACACTGAAGCTTTCTTT. Its translation: CASTRDINTEAFF.

This chain connects TRBV18 to TRBJ2-7; 9 positions agree with TRBD1. Trimming at V came to 8 bases and at J to 1 base, leaving 9 bases not matched to a gene. This CDR3 region has 15 residues. Germline CDR1 KGHSH, CDR2 LQKENI. In nucleotides, the CDR3 is TGTGCCAGCGCCCCGGGACAGGGACTTTCCTACGAGCAGTACTTC. Its translation: CASAPGQGLSYEQYF. The full variable domain, with the rest looked up from reference TRBV18 and TRBJ2-7, is NAGVMQNPRHLVRRRGQEARLRCSPMKGHSHVYWYRQLPEEGLKFMVYLQKENIIDESGMPKERFSAEFPKEGPSILRIQQVVRGDSAAYFCASAPGQGLSYEQYFGPGTRLTVT.

CDR3 in amino acids: CSARGNYEQYF. For the CDR3, the DNA is TGCAGTGCTAGAGGTAACTACGAGCAGTACTTC. The chain has TRBV20-1 and TRBJ2-5; D not certain. The J call could be wrong; TRBJ2-7 is a better fit for the DNA end. Germline assignment: CDR1 DFQATT and CDR2 SNEGSKA (reference sequence). This CDR3 spans 11 amino acids.